The 28 T cell receptor beta chains presented below share a single source sample, sequenced in a study of cytotoxic CD8 clonotypes in ibrutinib-treated CLL. The method was immunoSEQ multiplex PCR; TCRdb's version includes in-frame clones alone and lacks a portion of them. This table holds tens of thousands of clones, around 84% found once. The source was PBMCs, collected before ibrutinib treatment. These receptors came from a human donor with chronic lymphocytic leukemia.

Here the CDR3 DNA reads TGTGCCAGCAGCGTAGGACCTGTGTCCACAGATACGCAGTATTTT. This gives the protein CASSVGPVSTDTQYF. V is TRBV9 and J is TRBJ2-3; D unresolved. This CDR3 has 15 residues. Per germline, CDR1 SGDLS and CDR2 YYNGEE. Deletions cut 0 bases from V and 2 bases from J, with 10 bases between.

Here the CDR3 DNA reads TGTGCCATCAGTGAGACCACCCACGAGCAGTACTTC. Translated, it gives CAISETTHEQYF. This chain links TRBV10-3 with TRBJ2-7, with D uncertain. The CDR3 consists of 12 residues. CDR1 is ENHRY and CDR2 is SYGVKD in the germline V gene. The germline V and J ends were trimmed by 2 bases and 5 bases, with 7 bases remaining between them.

V gene TRBV6-1 combines with J gene TRBJ1-2, with 8 bases lining up with TRBD1. Per germline, CDR1 MNHNS and CDR2 SASEGT. The CDR3 length is 15 residues. The ends lost 0 bases at V and 6 bases at J; junction bases unmatched: 6. Here the CDR3 reads CASSEAWTGRDGYTF. CDR3 coding DNA: TGTGCCAGCAGTGAAGCTTGGACAGGGAGGGATGGCTACACCTTC.

In this sample, this clone is medium-sized (0.01 to 0.1%). The CDR3 region has the DNA TGTGCCAGTCAAGAGGCAAATCAGCCCCAGCATTTT. It codes for CASQEANQPQHF. V and J are TRBV19 and TRBJ1-5; D is undetermined. CDR1 and CDR2 from the germline V gene are LNHDA and SQIVND (reference sequence). The CDR3 contains 12 residues. V lost 8 bases and J 4 bases, leaving 9 bases between the germline ends.

This clone has a single count. The gene calls are TRBV6-1 and TRBJ1-2; D perhaps matches TRBD1 (6 bases). V shed 0 bases and J shed 14 bases, with 10 bases lying between them. Germline V gene lookup returns CDR1 MNHNS and CDR2 SASEGT. This CDR3 contains 11 residues. The CDR3 loop reads CASSEAGGQTF. The DNA for the CDR3 is TGTGCCAGCAGTGAAGCGGGGGGCCAAACCTTC.

This clone appeared a few times. The rearrangement joins TRBV7-6 to TRBJ1-1; 9 bases map to TRBD1. V was clipped by 5 bases and J by 5 bases; unmatched bases: 3. Germline lookup yields CDR1 SGHVS and CDR2 FNYEAQ. The CDR3 runs to 13 residues. This chain's CDR3 is CASSIGQGTEAFF. The CDR3 nucleotides are TGTGCCAGCAGCATCGGACAGGGGACTGAAGCTTTCTTT.

The chain couples TRBV27 to TRBJ2-3; D gene uncertain. Germline V gene sequence: CDR1 MNHEY, CDR2 SMNVEV (reference sequence). The CDR3 contains 14 residues. Trimming removed 7 bases at V and 1 base at J, with 12 bases between. CDR3 coding DNA: TGTGCCAGCACCAACCTAAGCCGCACAGATACGCAGTATTTT. Its protein is CASTNLSRTDTQYF.

This chain joins TRBV15 and TRBJ2-7; the D gene is possibly TRBD2 (6 bases). Between the trimmed V and J ends, which lost 2 bases and 4 bases, there was a span of 21 bases. Per germline, CDR1 LNHNV and CDR2 YYDKDF (reference sequence). This CDR3 has 17 residues. CDR3 protein: CATSRNPSPGSRYEQYF. In DNA, the CDR3 is TGTGCCACCAGCAGAAACCCCAGCCCCGGGAGTCGGTACGAGCAGTACTTC. The variable domain in full, with the rest retrieved from reference TRBV15 and TRBJ2-7, is DAMVIQNPRYQVTQFGKPVTLSCSQTLNHNVMYWYQQKSSQAPKLLFHYYDKDFNNEADTPDNFQSRRPNTSFCFLDIRSPGLGDTAMYLCATSRNPSPGSRYEQYFGPGTRLTVT.

The chain uses TRBV12-2 and TRBJ2-1; the listed D gene, TRBD2, was not tested against the DNA. TRBV12-2 is noted as a pseudogene. There are 17 residues in the CDR3. The DNA of the CDR3 is TGTGCAAGTCGCTTACCTCCTCTAGCGGGAGGGATCAATGAGCAGTTCTTC. Translated, it gives CASRLPPLAGGINEQFF.

This chain joins TRBV9 and TRBJ2-1; 12 bases align to TRBD2. J gave up 4 bases and V 3 bases, and 2 bases lay outside the gene matches. The CDR3 extends over 15 amino acids. Germline V lookup: CDR1 SGDLS, CDR2 YYNGEE. CDR3 sequence: CASSATSGGYNEQFF. CDR3 nucleotide sequence: TGTGCCAGCAGCGCGACTAGCGGGGGTTACAATGAGCAGTTCTTC.

The rearrangement joins TRBV9 to TRBJ2-1; D call uncertain. The germline gives CDR1 SGDLS, CDR2 YYNGEE. V lost 4 bases, J lost 9 bases, and 11 bases lay in between. The CDR3 length is 12 residues. CDR3 amino acids: CASSPHPSEQFF. In DNA, the CDR3 is TGTGCCAGCAGCCCCCATCCAAGTGAGCAGTTCTTC.

The rearrangement links TRBV5-1 to TRBJ2-7; 13 bases agree with TRBD2. The germline CDR1 and CDR2 sequences are SGHRS and YFSETQ. This CDR3 is built from 15 residues. The V gene end was trimmed by 4 bases and the J gene end by 3 bases; junction bases not matched to a gene: 4. CDR3 sequence reads: CASSPGLAGDYEQYF. CDR3 nucleotides: TGCGCCAGCAGCCCAGGACTAGCGGGAGACTACGAGCAGTACTTC.

The chain joins TRBV28 to TRBJ2-2, with D hard to call. Trimming removed 0 bases at V and 0 bases at J, with 8 bases between. The CDR3 is 16 amino acids. CDR1 and CDR2 from the germline V gene are MDHEN and SYDVKM. The CDR3 loop is CASSLWNRPNTGELFF. The CDR3 DNA is TGTGCCAGCAGTTTATGGAACCGACCGAACACCGGGGAGCTGTTTTTT.

The J gene is TRBJ2-5, the V gene TRBV5-1, with TRBD2 identical over 12 bases. CDR3 length: 17 residues. Germline loops: CDR1 SGHRS, CDR2 YFSETQ. Unmatched junction bases numbered 8, after V lost 4 bases and J lost 1 base. CDR3 sequence (DNA): TGCGCCAGCAGCGCTCACGGGACTAGCGGGTTCCAAGAGACCCAGTACTTC. Amino acid sequence: CASSAHGTSGFQETQYF.

The genes are TRBV29-1 and TRBJ1-4; D ambiguous. The ends were cut back, 3 bases at V and 0 bases at J, with 8 bases in the middle. CDR1 and CDR2 from the germline V gene are SQVTM and ANQGSEA. The CDR3 is 14 residues long. The CDR3 protein is CSVESATTNEKLFF. CDR3 bases: TGCAGCGTTGAGTCTGCCACAACTAATGAAAAACTGTTTTTT.

This clone turned up a few times. The rearrangement joins TRBV25-1 to TRBJ2-3; D gene uncertain. CDR1 and CDR2 (germline): MGHDK, SYGVNS. Trimming took off 0 bases at V and 5 bases at J, with 3 bases between the two ends. The CDR3 covers 12 residues. The DNA for the CDR3 is TGTGCCAGCAGTGAATACCTAGATACGCAGTATTTT. This sequence encodes CASSEYLDTQYF. Full variable domain (remainder filled in from reference TRBV25-1 and TRBJ2-3): EADIYQTPRYLVIGTGKKITLECSQTMGHDKMYWYQQDPGMELHLIHYSYGVNSTEKGDLSSESTVSRIRTEHFPLTLESARPSHTSQYLCASSEYLDTQYFGPGTRLTVL.

The V gene is TRBV5-4, the J gene TRBJ2-7; D is possibly TRBD2 (6 bases). The germline V gene encodes CDR1 SGHNT and CDR2 YYREEE (reference sequence). The length of the CDR3 is 14 residues. Trimming cost V 4 bases and J 2 bases, with 13 bases left between them. CDR3 region: CASSGGIKPYEQYF. DNA of the CDR3: TGTGCCAGCAGCGGAGGGATAAAACCCTACGAGCAGTACTTC.

The J gene is TRBJ1-5, the V gene TRBV6-1; no definite D call. V was cut by 1 base and J by 7 bases, with 14 bases left in between. The CDR3 is 15 amino acids. The germline V gene has CDR1 MNHNS and CDR2 SASEGT. The CDR3: CASSEVFRGGQPQHF. The CDR3 DNA reads as TGTGCCAGCAGTGAAGTCTTCCGGGGAGGGCAGCCCCAGCATTTT.

The rearrangement uses TRBV28 and TRBJ2-5; 9 nucleotides line up with TRBD2. J lost 2 bases, V lost 6 bases, and 13 bases had no gene match. The CDR3 has 17 amino acids. Looked up from germline, CDR1 is MDHEN and CDR2 is SYDVKM. The CDR3 DNA sequence: TGTGCCAGCAGGAGCACCATTCCTCTAGCGGGACAAGAGACCCAGTACTTC. Translation gives CASRSTIPLAGQETQYF.

The chain has TRBV4-1 and TRBJ2-1, with TRBD2 matching 8 bases. V shed 1 base, J shed 2 bases, and the junction held 13 bases outside the gene matches. Looked up from germline, CDR1 is MGHRA and CDR2 is YSYEKL. This CDR3 has 19 amino acids. The CDR3 DNA sequence: TGCGCCAGCAGCCAAGTCGACCAGCGGGAGTATTGGGCCTACAATGAGCAGTTCTTC. Protein: CASSQVDQREYWAYNEQFF.

This chain links TRBV18 with TRBJ2-7, with D perhaps TRBD1 or TRBD2 (5 bases each). Germline loops: CDR1 KGHSH, CDR2 LQKENI. There are 17 residues in the CDR3. V dropped 2 bases and J dropped 2 bases, with 19 bases sitting between them. DNA for the CDR3: TGTGCCAGCTCACCAAAGACGGGGACCCCTGGAACCTACGAGCAGTACTTC. This translates into CASSPKTGTPGTYEQYF.

The V gene is TRBV27, the J gene TRBJ2-3; no firm D call. Germline values: CDR1 MNHEY, CDR2 SMNVEV (reference sequence). V was trimmed by 4 bases and J by 0 bases, leaving 8 bases between them. The CDR3 length is 14 residues. The CDR3 loop is CASSYDVSTDTQYF. The CDR3 coding sequence is TGTGCCAGCAGTTACGATGTTAGCACAGATACGCAGTATTTT.

V is TRBV30 and J is TRBJ2-1; D remains unclear. This CDR3 has 14 amino acids. CDR1 and CDR2 (germline): GTSNPN, SVGIG (reference sequence). V was shortened by 0 bases and J by 8 bases, with 14 bases between the two germline ends. CDR3: CAWSVGNGNHEQFF. The CDR3, as DNA: TGTGCCTGGAGTGTAGGTAACGGAAACCATGAGCAGTTCTTC.

The V and J genes are TRBV6-5 and TRBJ2-2, with 7 bases fitting TRBD1. Trimming removed 6 bases from V and 7 bases from J; junction bases left unmatched: 11. Germline CDR1 reads MNHEY; CDR2 reads SVGAGI. This CDR3 spans 15 amino acids. CDR3: CASRRQGVGHGELFF. In nucleotides, the CDR3 is TGTGCCAGCAGGAGACAGGGCGTCGGTCACGGGGAGCTGTTTTTT.

V is TRBV11-2 and J is TRBJ2-2; 11 bases match TRBD2. V was pared by 3 bases and J by 5 bases, with 2 bases of the junction left unmatched. The CDR3 covers 15 residues. Germline CDR1 and CDR2: SGHAT and FQNNGV. CDR3 nucleotides: TGTGCCAGCAGCTTGAGGACTAGCGGGACCGGGGAGCTGTTTTTT. Its protein product is CASSLRTSGTGELFF.

This chain uses TRBV4-2 with TRBJ2-1, with D possibly TRBD2 on 6 matching bases. CDR3 length: 15 residues. Deletions cut 1 base from V and 7 bases from J, with 14 bases between. From germline, CDR1 is LGHNA and CDR2 YNFKEQ. CDR3 in amino acids: CASSQGGFGGNEQFF. In nucleotides, the CDR3 is TGTGCCAGCAGCCAAGGGGGATTCGGGGGTAATGAGCAGTTCTTC.

V and J are TRBV6-4 and TRBJ1-2; unclear D gene. This CDR3 comprises 13 residues. The V gene lost 10 bases and the J gene lost 8 bases, with 20 bases spanning the gap. Germline assignment: CDR1 MRHNA and CDR2 SNTAGT. For the CDR3, the DNA is TGTGCCACCAGCGAAGGAGGTTCCCTCGGCTACACCTTC. It translates to CATSEGGSLGYTF.

The chain carries TRBV28 and TRBJ2-4; 8 bases line up with TRBD1. This CDR3 contains 15 residues. The germline V gene encodes CDR1 MDHEN and CDR2 SYDVKM. V dropped 4 bases and J dropped 6; count of bases not matched to a gene: 8. This CDR3 is CASSSQGAKLNIQYF. DNA for the CDR3: TGTGCCAGCAGTTCGCAGGGGGCTAAGCTAAACATTCAGTACTTC.